One and the same sample provided the 6 T cell receptor beta chains below, sequenced in a study of cytomegalovirus exposure and HLA in healthy donors (dated by TCRdb to about 2017). Library preparation was by the immunoSEQ multiplex PCR assay. For the multiplex PCR, a mixture combining 60 forward primers for TCR Vbeta segments and 13 reverse primers for TCR Jbeta segments was used. Here the immuneACCESS table is served through TCRdb, limited to in-frame sequences with V and J called. Missing clones are a known gap in these copies; in checked studies unresolved V genes cover under half, and the rest lacks a known reason. This sample has around 200,000 clones in its table, and 80% to 90% of those were observed once. The top ten hold around 1.2% of the sample. Sequencing input: PBMCs. The source of these receptors is a girl aged 2 to 9 in good health and CMV-seropositive.

This clone was counted once. J is TRBJ2-5 and V is TRBV2; 8 bases match TRBD2. The germline gives CDR1 SNHLY, CDR2 FYNNEI. V shed 8 bases, J shed 3 bases, and the junction held 14 bases outside the gene matches. The CDR3 has 16 amino acids. The CDR3, as DNA: TGTGCCAGCGTCAAAAACCCCCTACTAGCGGAAGAGACCCAGTACTTC. Translation: CASVKNPLLAEETQYF.

The V and J genes are TRBV9 and TRBJ2-1, with 7 nucleotides matching TRBD2. The length of the CDR3 is 15 residues. The V and J ends lost 1 base and 9 bases, in that order; junction bases with no gene match: 10. CDR1 is SGDLS and CDR2 is YYNGEE in the germline V gene. In DNA, the CDR3 is TGTGCCAGCAGCGTACTCGGACGGCGGGAGAGTGAGCAGTTCTTC. Residues: CASSVLGRRESEQFF. The whole variable domain, remainder taken from reference TRBV9 and TRBJ2-1, is DSGVTQTPKHLITATGQRVTLRCSPRSGDLSVYWYQQSLDQGLQFLIQYYNGEERAKGNILERFSAQQFPDLHSELNLSSLELGDSALYFCASSVLGRRESEQFFGPGTRLTVL.

The chain carries TRBV5-4 and TRBJ1-1, with 7 bases lining up with TRBD1. The CDR3 is 15 amino acids. The ends lost 7 bases at V and 0 bases at J; junction bases unmatched: 9. From germline, CDR1 is SGHNT and CDR2 YYREEE (reference sequence). CDR3 nucleotides: TGTGCCAGCCGAAGGGGGCCTCGGTTGAACACTGAAGCTTTCTTT. Encoded protein: CASRRGPRLNTEAFF.

The chain employs TRBV5-4 and TRBJ1-2; D ambiguous. Trimming cost V 2 bases and J 6 bases, with 17 bases left between them. Germline values: CDR1 SGHNT, CDR2 YYREEE (reference sequence). The CDR3 totals 15 residues. The CDR3 loop reads CASSFSFLTADGYTF. The CDR3 DNA reads TGTGCCAGCAGCTTCTCTTTTTTGACGGCGGATGGCTACACCTTC.

The chain has TRBV11-3 and TRBJ2-1; 13 bases are shared with TRBD2. Looked up from germline, CDR1 is SGHNT and CDR2 is YENEEA. The CDR3 length is 15 residues. Trimming cost V 4 bases and J 4 bases; bases outside gene matches: 1. The CDR3 sequence is CASSSLAGGYNEQFF. The CDR3 nucleotides read TGTGCCAGCAGCTCACTAGCGGGAGGGTACAATGAGCAGTTCTTC.

The chain recombines TRBV6-1 with TRBJ2-1, with 9 positions matching TRBD2. V gave up 1 base and J gave up 9 bases; unmatched junction bases: 4. This CDR3 contains 14 residues. CDR1 and CDR2 (germline): MNHNS, SASEGT. The CDR3 protein is CASSEGGLAREQFF. The CDR3 DNA reads TGTGCCAGCAGTGAAGGGGGACTAGCTCGTGAGCAGTTCTTC.